This T cell receptor (beta chain) was retrieved from a study of blood T cell repertoires in COVID-19. The CDR3 spans 13 residues. Between the trimmed V and J ends, which lost 3 bases and 2 bases, there was a span of 4 bases. Germline V gives CDR1 MNHEY, CDR2 SMNVEV (reference sequence). In the authors' workflow: Amplification of reference gene primers was used by the study to estimate nucleated cell counts. Libraries were prepared by immunoSEQ multiplex PCR; TCRdb keeps only in-frame clonotypes and omits some of them. V, J and clone size are those of that table, while D and trimming were read from the DNA. The profile covers around 58,000 clones, with 90% appearing a single time and 10% to 15% taken by the ten largest.

This receptor was obtained from a man aged 60-69 years with active COVID-19. The V and J genes are TRBV27 and TRBJ2-2; D is undetermined. The sample consisted of peripheral blood. CDR3 nucleotide sequence: TGTGCCAGCAGTTTGCTAAACACCGGGGAGCTGTTTTTT. Translation: CASSLLNTGELFF.